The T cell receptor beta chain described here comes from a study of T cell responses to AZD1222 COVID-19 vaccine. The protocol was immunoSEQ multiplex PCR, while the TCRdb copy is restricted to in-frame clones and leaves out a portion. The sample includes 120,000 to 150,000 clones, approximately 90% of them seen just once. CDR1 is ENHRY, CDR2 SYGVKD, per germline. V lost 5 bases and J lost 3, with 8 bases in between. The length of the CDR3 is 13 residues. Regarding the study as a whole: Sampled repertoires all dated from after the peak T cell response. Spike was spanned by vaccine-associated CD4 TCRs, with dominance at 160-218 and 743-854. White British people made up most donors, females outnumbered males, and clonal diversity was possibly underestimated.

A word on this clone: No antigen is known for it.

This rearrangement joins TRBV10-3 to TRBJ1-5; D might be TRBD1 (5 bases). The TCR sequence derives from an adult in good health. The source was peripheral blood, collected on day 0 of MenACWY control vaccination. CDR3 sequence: CAISSTDNQPQHF. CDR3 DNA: TGTGCCATCAGTTCGACAGACAATCAGCCCCAGCATTTT.